These 2 T cell receptor beta chains share one sample of origin, sequenced in a study of identical twins. TCRdb ran MiXCR on the 5' RACE reads and lists one entry per CDR3 protein. The table records under 250,000 distinct CDR3 sequences, roughly 13% of them present only once. The sample also formed part of further work on yellow fever vaccine responses in identical twins.

Sequencing input: memory (CD45RO+) T cells sorted from blood. The source is a woman under 30 in good health.

V is TRBV3-1 and J is TRBJ1-6; D ambiguous. With 8 bases removed from V and 10 bases from J, the gap between germline ends came to 12 bases. CDR1 and CDR2 (germline): LGHDT, YNNKEL (reference sequence). CDR3 length: 12 residues. CDR3 coding DNA: TGTGCCAGCGGTAGGTCGGAGTCACCCCTCCACTTT. Translation: CASGRSESPLHF. Full variable domain (missing parts from reference TRBV3-1 and TRBJ1-6): DTAVSQTPKYLVTQMGNDKSIKCEQNLGHDTMYWYKQDSKKFLKIMFSYNNKELIINETVPNRFSPKSPDKAHLNLHINSLELGDSAVYFCASGRSESPLHFGNGTRLTVT.

There are many counts of this clonotype. The rearrangement joins TRBV29-1 to TRBJ2-4, with D perhaps matching TRBD1 (7 bases). The length of the CDR3 is 18 residues. Between the trimmed V and J ends, which lost 1 base and 6 bases, there was a span of 25 bases. The germline V gene has CDR1 SQVTM and CDR2 ANQGSEA. CDR3 protein: CSVEAGVGDSELPNIQYF. The CDR3 region has the DNA TGCAGCGTTGAAGCGGGGGTTGGGGACAGCGAGTTACCAAACATTCAGTACTTC.